These T cell receptor beta chains were read from a single sample in a study of blood T cell repertoires in COVID-19. Produced via immunoSEQ multiplex PCR; TCRdb's table is partial and in-frame only. The data show around 140,000 clones, 81% seen once. Sample: peripheral blood. The receptors were gathered from a human donor in a cohort sampled during active COVID-19. Both conserved end residues are part of each CDR3. The D gene is left open where the match is weak. Clone size, where shown, is once, few, many, or a class for clones that have expanded.

d_gene	abundance	v_gene	j_gene	CDR3aa	CDR3nt
-	-	TRBV19	TRBJ1-1	CASSNTGIMNTEAFF	TGTGCCAGTAGTAACACAGGGATTATGAACACTGAAGCTTTCTTT
-	-	TRBV7-8	TRBJ2-1	CASSLGGREQFF	TGTGCCAGCAGCTTAGGGGGGCGGGAGCAGTTCTTC
TRBD2	-	TRBV7-9	TRBJ2-7	CASSPGTTPSYEQYF	TGTGCCAGCAGCCCCGGGACTACGCCTTCCTACGAGCAGTACTTC
-	-	TRBV3-1/TRBV3-2	TRBJ2-7	CASSQQGSYEQYF	TGTGCCAGCAGCCAGCAGGGTTCCTACGAGCAGTACTTC
TRBD1	-	TRBV19	TRBJ2-7	CASSIGTGPYEQYF	TGTGCCAGTAGTATCGGGACAGGGCCCTACGAGCAGTACTTC
TRBD2	once	TRBV28	TRBJ2-7	CASSPLLSGSYEQYF	TGTGCCAGCAGTCCCCTGCTTAGCGGGAGCTACGAGCAGTACTTC
TRBD1	few	TRBV2	TRBJ1-1	CASSLRGSLNTEAFF	TGTGCCAGCAGCCTCAGGGGGAGTTTGAACACTGAAGCTTTCTTT
-	-	TRBV28	TRBJ2-1	CASRGEENSYNEQFF	TGTGCCAGCAGGGGAGAGGAGAACTCCTACAATGAGCAGTTCTTC
TRBD1	-	TRBV24-1	TRBJ2-1	CATSDFYRGVNEQFF	TGTGCCACCAGTGATTTTTACAGGGGGGTCAATGAGCAGTTCTTC
TRBD2	-	TRBV7-2	TRBJ2-5	CASSLGGGLAGKETQYF	TGTGCCAGCAGCTTGGGAGGTGGGCTAGCGGGAAAAGAGACCCAGTACTTC
-	-	TRBV4-2	TRBJ1-3	CASSQERLGLPFSGNTIYF	TGTGCCAGCAGCCAAGAGAGGCTGGGGCTACCTTTCTCTGGAAACACCATATATTTT
TRBD2	-	TRBV3-1/TRBV3-2	TRBJ2-1	CASSQGVGGVESSYNEQFF	TGTGCCAGCAGCCAAGGAGTCGGGGGGGTGGAAAGCTCCTACAATGAGCAGTTCTTC
-	-	TRBV10-3	TRBJ2-7	CAIKDSSYEQYF	TGTGCCATCAAAGACAGCTCCTACGAGCAGTACTTC
-	-	TRBV19	TRBJ2-1	CASSITPSAYNEQFF	TGTGCCAGTAGTATAACCCCTAGTGCCTACAATGAGCAGTTCTTC
TRBD1	-	TRBV4-2	TRBJ2-5	CASSQESTGVQETQYF	TGTGCCAGCAGCCAAGAATCTACAGGGGTACAAGAGACCCAGTACTTC
TRBD2	once	TRBV14	TRBJ2-7	CASSPLTAGAHEQYF	TGTGCCAGCAGCCCCTTAACGGCGGGAGCCCACGAGCAGTACTTC
TRBD1	-	TRBV10-3	TRBJ2-4	CAISDNTGVAKNIQYF	TGTGCCATCAGTGATAATACAGGGGTGGCCAAAAACATTCAGTACTTC
TRBD2	-	TRBV28	TRBJ2-5	CASRSSGSVETQYF	TGTGCCAGCAGATCTAGCGGGAGTGTGGAGACCCAGTACTTC
TRBD1	-	TRBV7-9	TRBJ1-2	CASSLAGGGRYGYTF	TGTGCCAGCAGTTTAGCAGGAGGGGGCCGCTATGGCTACACCTTC
-	-	TRBV4-3	TRBJ1-3	CASSPAAGIGNTIYF	TGCGCCAGCAGCCCAGCTGCCGGGATTGGAAACACCATATATTTT
-	-	TRBV6-2/TRBV6-3	TRBJ2-7	CASSSRTERNEQYF	TGTGCCAGCAGTTCCCGGACAGAAAGGAACGAGCAGTACTTC
TRBD2	-	TRBV11-2	TRBJ2-3	CASSSRSSGSNPTDTQYF	TGTGCCAGCAGCTCGAGATCAAGCGGGAGCAACCCCACAGATACGCAGTATTTT
-	-	TRBV2	TRBJ2-4	CASSEVLGTGNIQYF	TGTGCCAGCAGTGAAGTTCTGGGTACAGGAAACATTCAGTACTTC
-	once	TRBV2	TRBJ2-6	CASSLEFSGANVLTF	TGTGCCAGCAGTCTTGAGTTCTCTGGGGCCAACGTCCTGACTTTC
TRBD1	few	TRBV5-4	TRBJ1-1	CASSQKTGVVPEAFF	TGTGCCAGCAGCCAGAAGACAGGGGTGGTCCCTGAAGCTTTCTTT
TRBD2	once	TRBV5-1	TRBJ2-1	CASSLIAGGGNEQFF	TGCGCCAGCAGCTTAATAGCGGGAGGAGGGAATGAGCAGTTCTTC
TRBD1	-	TRBV6-2/TRBV6-3	TRBJ1-5	CASSRAGTGINQPQHF	TGTGCCAGCAGTCGCGCAGGGACAGGGATTAATCAGCCCCAGCATTTT
TRBD2	few	TRBV11-2	TRBJ2-7	CASSLYAGALEQYF	TGTGCCAGCAGCTTATACGCGGGAGCCCTCGAGCAGTACTTC
-	-	TRBV11-3	TRBJ2-2	CASSSRGTGELFF	TGTGCCAGCAGCTCGCGAGGCACCGGGGAGCTGTTTTTT
TRBD1	-	TRBV6-5	TRBJ1-1	CASSLRSGGLNTEAFF	TGTGCCAGCAGTTTAAGGTCAGGGGGATTGAACACTGAAGCTTTCTTT
TRBD1	-	TRBV24-1	TRBJ1-2	CATSAPTGGGYGYTF	TGTGCCACCAGTGCTCCGACAGGGGGCGGCTATGGCTACACCTTC
-	-	TRBV28	TRBJ2-1	CASSLYSSSYNEQFF	TGTGCCAGCAGTTTATATTCCAGCTCCTACAATGAGCAGTTCTTC
TRBD1	-	TRBV2	TRBJ2-2	CASSPTGAGITGELFF	TGTGCCAGCAGTCCTACAGGGGCCGGAATCACCGGGGAGCTGTTTTTT
-	-	TRBV2	TRBJ2-5	CASRDNRDQETQYF	TGTGCCAGCAGGGATAACAGGGATCAAGAGACCCAGTACTTC
-	-	TRBV19	TRBJ2-1	CASSIDPLGAEQFF	TGTGCCAGTAGTATAGATCCCCTAGGAGCAGAACAGTTCTTC
-	-	TRBV9	TRBJ2-3	CASSVDEAAQSTDTQYF	TGTGCCAGCAGCGTAGATGAAGCGGCACAAAGCACAGATACGCAGTATTTT
TRBD2	-	TRBV5-1	TRBJ2-7	CASSLVSSGSSYEQYF	TGCGCCAGCAGCTTGGTCTCTAGCGGGAGTTCCTACGAGCAGTACTTC
-	-	TRBV3-1/TRBV3-2	TRBJ1-5	CASFILPGQSNQPQHF	TGTGCCAGTTTCATTCTCCCGGGACAAAGCAATCAGCCCCAGCATTTT
-	-	TRBV5-1	TRBJ1-2	CASSGDTGYGYTF	TGCGCCAGCAGTGGGGACACTGGCTATGGCTACACCTTC
TRBD2	-	TRBV3-1/TRBV3-2	TRBJ2-7	CASSPRLASAYEQYF	TGTGCCAGCAGCCCCAGACTAGCGTCGGCCTACGAGCAGTACTTC
-	-	TRBV28	TRBJ2-1	CASSLWTGTYNEQFF	TGTGCCAGCAGTTTATGGACAGGTACCTACAATGAGCAGTTCTTC
TRBD2	-	TRBV28	TRBJ2-1	CASKEWGGSNDNEQFF	TGTGCCAGCAAAGAGTGGGGCGGGAGTAACGACAATGAGCAGTTCTTC
-	-	TRBV18	TRBJ2-7	CASSPLPQGSSYEQYF	TGTGCCAGCTCACCACTCCCACAGGGAAGCTCCTACGAGCAGTACTTC
-	-	TRBV7-9	TRBJ2-3	CASSLVGATDTQYF	TGTGCCAGCAGCTTGGTGGGGGCCACAGATACGCAGTATTTT
TRBD2	-	TRBV28	TRBJ2-2	CASSTGLAGGLGSGELFF	TGTGCCAGCAGCACGGGACTAGCGGGAGGGCTCGGATCCGGGGAGCTGTTTTTT
-	-	TRBV5-8	TRBJ2-4	CASSLGDRAKNIQYF	TGTGCCAGCAGCTTAGGAGACCGAGCCAAAAACATTCAGTACTTC